This T cell receptor beta chain was obtained from a study of chemoradiotherapy in HPV16-positive cancers. Study-level information: Candidate HPV-specific T-cell clones and common TCR motifs came from functional assays in a couple of HPV16-positive patients. Findings and caveats of the study: Only two HPV16-positive patients supplied the functional HPV-specificity definition. Non-HPV-specific T cells did not expand in tumors during treatment, whereas candidate HPV-specific clones and E7-related motifs did.

Germline loops: CDR1 LNHDA, CDR2 SQIVND (reference sequence). CDR3 length: 17 residues. The V end lost 7 bases, the J end lost 7 bases, and 23 bases lay between the germline ends. This clone occurred once. What it recognizes is unknown. Only in-frame clones appear in the TCRdb table, and some are missing; sequencing was by immunoSEQ multiplex PCR. The sample contains tens of thousands of clones, around 90% of which appear only once. Repertoires were sampled repeatedly during chemoradiotherapy. The chain carries TRBV19 and TRBJ2-6; D is perhaps TRBD2 (6 bases). Sample: blood, taken from a patient who underwent chemoradiotherapy. This clonotype was sampled from a human donor with HPV-associated anogenital cancer. This CDR3 is CASKRGMAGPGANVLTF. Written as DNA, the CDR3 is TGTGCCAGTAAAAGGGGAATGGCGGGGCCCGGCGCCAACGTCCTGACTTTC. Full variable domain (missing parts from reference TRBV19 and TRBJ2-6): DGGITQSPKYLFRKEGQNVTLSCEQNLNHDAMYWYRQDPGQGLRLIYYSQIVNDFQKGDIAEGYSVSREKKESFPLTVTSAQKNPTAFYLCASKRGMAGPGANVLTFGAGSRLTVL.